This entry concerns a single T cell receptor (beta chain). These data belong to a study of blood T cells in healthy people across ages. With a J-beta primer mix and a sample-barcoded 5' primer, a second PCR ran roughly 6 to 12 cycles. MiXCR, applied by TCRdb to the 5' RACE reads, yields one record per CDR3 protein. The repertoire holds more than 1.4 million distinct CDR3 sequences, 40% to 50% seen once, with 7.9% in the top ten. Germline V CDR1 and CDR2: LGHNA, YNFKEQ. This CDR3 spans 15 amino acids. Trimming pared 6 bases from V and 1 base from J, leaving 16 bases between. This receptor was identified in a woman aged 18-30 years in good health. The sample comprised blood. The J gene is TRBJ2-7, the V gene TRBV4-2, with D tentatively TRBD1 (5 bases). CDR3 residues: CASRPDRGESYEQYF. The CDR3 bases are TGTGCCAGCAGGCCAGACAGAGGAGAATCCTACGAGCAGTACTTC.